This T cell receptor (beta chain) was sequenced for a study of T cell responses to AZD1222 COVID-19 vaccine. Study-wide points: The CD4 TCRs associated with vaccination extended across spike and predominated at 160-218 and 743-854. In the spike-specific TCR repertoire, nearly half reportedly target unmutated variant regions.

Details on this clone: Its antigen remains unknown.

Second-dose timings of about 4 or about 12 weeks were pooled. V lost 4 bases to trimming and J lost 4 bases, with 17 bases between them. The CDR3 extends over 15 amino acids. Germline V gene sequence: CDR1 LGHNA, CDR2 YSLEER. Clones were read by immunoSEQ multiplex PCR, and TCRdb kept only the in-frame ones, dropping some. The sample has about 93,000 clones, 75% to 90% seen once. V and J are TRBV4-3 and TRBJ2-7; D not certain. The receptor comes from an adult who received the AZD1222 COVID-19 vaccine. Material: peripheral blood, obtained 28 days after the second AZD1222 dose. In nucleotides, the CDR3 is TGCGCCAGCAGCCTTGAGGCGGCGGTGGGGTACGAGCAGTACTTC. Translation: CASSLEAAVGYEQYF.